These 4 T cell receptor beta chains came from one sample sequenced in a study of blood T cell repertoires in COVID-19 (dated by TCRdb to about 2020). Preparation of the library involved the immunoSEQ multiplex PCR assay. Sourced from immuneACCESS, this table was stored by TCRdb with only in-frame sequences that have V and J called. A share of the clones is absent; for the studies checked, an unresolved V gene accounts for under half, and the remainder has no known explanation. The table for this sample lists about 150,000 clones; approximately 86% of them were counted only once. Around 3.5% of the sample lies in the top ten. Sequences were obtained from peripheral blood. The origin of the receptors is a man aged 70 or older with acute or convalescent COVID-19.

V gene TRBV3-1 (or the pseudogene TRBV3-2) combines with J gene TRBJ1-1; 8 bases line up with TRBD1. The V and J ends lost 3 bases and 2 bases, in that order; junction bases with no gene match: 2. This CDR3 contains 14 residues. Germline-derived CDR1 and CDR2 are LGHDT and YNNKEL (reference sequence). CDR3 protein: CASSHGTGNTEAFF. For the CDR3, the DNA is TGTGCCAGCAGCCACGGGACAGGAAACACTGAAGCTTTCTTT.

The count of this clone is one. The chain uses TRBV5-6 and TRBJ2-5; D is perhaps TRBD1 (5 bases). Germline CDR1 is SGHDT and CDR2 is YYEEEE. The CDR3 runs 14 residues. Trimming took off 0 bases at V and 1 base at J, with 7 bases between the two ends. The CDR3 reads CASSLATAQETQYF. The CDR3 DNA reads as TGTGCCAGCAGCTTGGCGACAGCCCAAGAGACCCAGTACTTC.

The chain links TRBV6-2 or TRBV6-3 to TRBJ2-7; a weak D match, TRBD2 (6 bases). The V gene lost 1 base and the J gene lost 5 bases, with 15 bases spanning the gap. Germline-derived CDR1 and CDR2 are MNHEY and SVGEGT. The CDR3 extends over 15 amino acids. The CDR3 sequence is CASSYLRESFDEQYF. In nucleotides, the CDR3 is TGTGCCAGCAGTTACTTACGGGAGAGCTTCGACGAGCAGTACTTC.

The CDR3 sequence is CASIFGTAEQTGELFF. The CDR3 region has the DNA TGTGCCAGCATTTTCGGGACAGCAGAGCAGACCGGGGAGCTGTTTTTT. V gene TRBV28 combines with J gene TRBJ2-2, with TRBD1 identical over 7 bases. The germline CDR1 and CDR2 sequences are MDHEN and SYDVKM. V trimming: 7 bases; J trimming: 5 bases; junction bases outside the gene matches: 13. The CDR3 is 16 residues long.